The 3 T cell receptor beta chains given below trace back to one sample, sequenced in a study of graft-versus-host responses after intestinal transplantation. TCRdb's table, derived via immunoSEQ multiplex PCR, lists solely in-frame clones and lacks some. The data contain about 90,000 clones, 90% to 95% of them seen just once; the ten biggest clones take up around 0.53%. Their antigens remain unidentified. Sequencing used unstimulated CD8+ T cells sorted from spleen or lymph node cells, obtained before intestinal transplant. These receptors were obtained from a human donor who received an intestinal transplant.

To note about this clone: One junction end disagrees with the germline gene, perhaps due to a read error. The chain recombines TRBV19 with TRBJ2-3; D might be TRBD2 (5 bases). Per germline, CDR1 LNHDA and CDR2 SQIVND (reference sequence). CDR3 length equals 13 residues. In DNA, the CDR3 is TGTGCGAGTACCCAGGTGGGAGCAGATACGCAGTATTTT. This codes for CASTQVGADTQYF. Complete variable domain (other parts from reference TRBV19 and TRBJ2-3): DGGITQSPKYLFRKEGQNVTLSCEQNLNHDAMYWYRQDPGQGLRLIYYSQIVNDFQKGDIAEGYSVSREKKESFPLTVTSAQKNPTAFYLCASTQVGADTQYFGPGTRLTVL.

This clone has only a few counts. The genes are TRBV9 and TRBJ2-3, with D maybe TRBD1 (6 bases). Trimming pared 0 bases from V and 6 bases from J, leaving 11 bases between. CDR1 is SGDLS, CDR2 YYNGEE, per germline. This CDR3 contains 14 residues. CDR3 sequence reads: CASSVVGAGDTQYF. In DNA form, the CDR3 reads TGTGCCAGCAGCGTAGTGGGGGCAGGCGATACGCAGTATTTT.

This sequence joins TRBV27 and TRBJ2-1; D unclear. Trimming removed 3 bases at V and 5 bases at J, with 8 bases between. Germline assignment: CDR1 MNHEY and CDR2 SMNVEV (reference sequence). There are 13 residues in the CDR3. The DNA of the CDR3 is TGTGCCAGCAGTTTCCAGGATGACAATGAGCAGTTCTTC. Protein product: CASSFQDDNEQFF.